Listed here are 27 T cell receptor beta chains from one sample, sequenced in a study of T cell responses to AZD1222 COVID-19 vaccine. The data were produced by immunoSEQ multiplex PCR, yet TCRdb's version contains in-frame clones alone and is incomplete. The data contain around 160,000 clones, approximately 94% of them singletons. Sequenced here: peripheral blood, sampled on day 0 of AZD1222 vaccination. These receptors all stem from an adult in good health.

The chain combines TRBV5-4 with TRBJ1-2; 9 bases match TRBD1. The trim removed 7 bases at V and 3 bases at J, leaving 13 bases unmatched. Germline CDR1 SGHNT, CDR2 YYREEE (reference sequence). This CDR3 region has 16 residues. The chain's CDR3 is CASLKDRGLGDYGYTF. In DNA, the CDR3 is TGTGCCAGCTTAAAGGACAGGGGACTTGGGGACTATGGCTACACCTTC.

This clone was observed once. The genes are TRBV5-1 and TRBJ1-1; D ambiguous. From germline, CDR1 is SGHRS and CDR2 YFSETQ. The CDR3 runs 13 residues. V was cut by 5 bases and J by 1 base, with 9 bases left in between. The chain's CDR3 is CASSTLSNTEAFF. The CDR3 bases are TGCGCCAGCAGTACCCTATCGAACACTGAAGCTTTCTTT.

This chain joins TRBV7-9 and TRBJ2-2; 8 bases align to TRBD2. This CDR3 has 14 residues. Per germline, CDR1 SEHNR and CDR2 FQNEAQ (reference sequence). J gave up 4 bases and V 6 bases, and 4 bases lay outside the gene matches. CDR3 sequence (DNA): TGTGCCAGCAGGTTCCTAGCGGGCACCGGGGAGCTGTTTTTT. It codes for CASRFLAGTGELFF.

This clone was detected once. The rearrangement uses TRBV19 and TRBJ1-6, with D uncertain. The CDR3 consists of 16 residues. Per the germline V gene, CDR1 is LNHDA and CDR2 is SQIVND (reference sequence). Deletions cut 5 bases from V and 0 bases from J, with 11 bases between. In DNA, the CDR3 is TGTGCCAGTAGTGTACGACGTAGCTCCTATAATTCACCCCTCCACTTT. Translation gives CASSVRRSSYNSPLHF.

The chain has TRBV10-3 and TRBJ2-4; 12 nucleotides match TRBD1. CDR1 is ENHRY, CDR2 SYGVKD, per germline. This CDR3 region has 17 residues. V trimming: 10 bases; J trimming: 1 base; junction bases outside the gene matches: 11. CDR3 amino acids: CATTPGQGALAKNIQYF. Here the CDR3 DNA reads TGTGCCACCACACCGGGACAGGGGGCGCTGGCCAAAAACATTCAGTACTTC.

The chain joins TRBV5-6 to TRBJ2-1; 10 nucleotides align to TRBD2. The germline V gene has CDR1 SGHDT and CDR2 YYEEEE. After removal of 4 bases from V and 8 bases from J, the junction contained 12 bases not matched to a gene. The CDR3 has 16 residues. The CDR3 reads CASSPSGSDYVDEQFF. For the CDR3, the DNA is TGTGCCAGCAGCCCTAGCGGGAGCGATTACGTTGATGAGCAGTTCTTC.

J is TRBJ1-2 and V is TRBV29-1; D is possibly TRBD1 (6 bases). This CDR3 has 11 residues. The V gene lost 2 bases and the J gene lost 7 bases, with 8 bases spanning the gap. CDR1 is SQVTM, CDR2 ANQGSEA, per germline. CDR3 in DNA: TGCAGCGTTGAACAGGGGCCTGGCTACACCTTC. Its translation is CSVEQGPGYTF.

DNA for the CDR3: TGCGCCAGCAGCCAAGGGGACAGGGGATCCTACGAGCAGTACTTC. Residues: CASSQGDRGSYEQYF. This chain links TRBV4-1 with TRBJ2-7, with 10 bases fitting TRBD1. This CDR3 spans 15 amino acids. V gave up 1 base and J gave up 1 base; unmatched junction bases: 1. CDR1 and CDR2 from the germline V gene are MGHRA and YSYEKL.

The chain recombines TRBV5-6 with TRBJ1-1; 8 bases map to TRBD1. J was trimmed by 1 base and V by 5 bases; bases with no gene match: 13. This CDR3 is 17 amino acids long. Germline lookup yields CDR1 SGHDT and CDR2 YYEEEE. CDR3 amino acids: CASSRWVGQGPNTEAFF. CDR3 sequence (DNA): TGTGCCAGCAGTCGATGGGTCGGACAGGGACCGAACACTGAAGCTTTCTTT.

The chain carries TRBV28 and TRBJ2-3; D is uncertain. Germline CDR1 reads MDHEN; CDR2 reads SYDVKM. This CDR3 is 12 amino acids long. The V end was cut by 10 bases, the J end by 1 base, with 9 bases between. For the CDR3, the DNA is TGTGCCACCATGGTCGGCACAGATACGCAGTATTTT. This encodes CATMVGTDTQYF.

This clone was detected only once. CDR3: CASSLRGGNTEAFF. CDR3 bases: TGTGCCAGCAGCTTGCGAGGAGGGAACACTGAAGCTTTCTTT. This chain links TRBV5-4 with TRBJ1-1, with D unresolved. Germline V gives CDR1 SGHNT, CDR2 YYREEE (reference sequence). This CDR3 has 14 amino acids. Between the trimmed V and J ends, which lost 1 base and 1 base, there was a span of 8 bases.

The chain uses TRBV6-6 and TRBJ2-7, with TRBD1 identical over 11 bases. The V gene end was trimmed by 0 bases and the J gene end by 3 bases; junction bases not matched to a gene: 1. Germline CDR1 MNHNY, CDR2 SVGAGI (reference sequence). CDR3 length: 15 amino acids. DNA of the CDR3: TGTGCCAGCAGTTACTCCGGGACAGGGGGCTACGAGCAGTACTTC. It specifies CASSYSGTGGYEQYF.

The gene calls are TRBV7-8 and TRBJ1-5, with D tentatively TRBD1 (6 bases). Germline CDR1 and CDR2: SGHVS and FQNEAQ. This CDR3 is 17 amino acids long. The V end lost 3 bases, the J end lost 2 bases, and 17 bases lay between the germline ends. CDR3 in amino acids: CASSFLPRSGGNQPQHF. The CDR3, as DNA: TGTGCCAGCAGCTTCTTACCGCGGTCAGGGGGCAATCAGCCCCAGCATTTT.

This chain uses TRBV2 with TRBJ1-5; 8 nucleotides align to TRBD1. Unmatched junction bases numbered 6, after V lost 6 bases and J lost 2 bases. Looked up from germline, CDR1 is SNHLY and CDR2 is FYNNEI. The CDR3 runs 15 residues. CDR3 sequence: CASRADRARNQPQHF. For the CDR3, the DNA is TGTGCCAGCAGGGCGGACAGGGCACGCAATCAGCCCCAGCATTTT.

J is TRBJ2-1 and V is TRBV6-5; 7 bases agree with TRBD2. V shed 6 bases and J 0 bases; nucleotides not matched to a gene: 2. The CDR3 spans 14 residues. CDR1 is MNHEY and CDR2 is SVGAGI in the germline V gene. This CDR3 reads CASSGGSSYNEQFF. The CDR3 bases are TGTGCCAGCAGCGGCGGGAGCTCCTACAATGAGCAGTTCTTC.

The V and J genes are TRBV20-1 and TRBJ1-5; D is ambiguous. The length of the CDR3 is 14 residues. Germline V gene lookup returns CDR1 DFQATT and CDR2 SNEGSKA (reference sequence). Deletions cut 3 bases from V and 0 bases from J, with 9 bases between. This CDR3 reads CSASFGYSNQPQHF. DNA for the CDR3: TGCAGTGCTAGTTTTGGGTATAGCAATCAGCCCCAGCATTTT.

CDR3 protein: CASSQGLAGEYEQYF. For the CDR3, the DNA is TGCGCCAGCAGCCAAGGACTAGCGGGGGAGTACGAGCAGTACTTC. J is TRBJ2-7 and V is TRBV4-1, with 12 bases identical to TRBD2. This CDR3 comprises 15 residues. V lost 1 base, J lost 4 bases, and 2 bases stayed unmatched. Germline CDR1 MGHRA, CDR2 YSYEKL.

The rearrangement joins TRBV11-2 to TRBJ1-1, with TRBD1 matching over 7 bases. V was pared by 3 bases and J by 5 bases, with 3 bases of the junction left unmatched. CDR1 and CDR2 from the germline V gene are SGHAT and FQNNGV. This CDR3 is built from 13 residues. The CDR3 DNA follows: TGTGCCAGCAGCTTGAAGGGGGCTACTGAAGCTTTCTTT. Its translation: CASSLKGATEAFF. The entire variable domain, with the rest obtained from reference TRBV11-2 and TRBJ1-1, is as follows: EAGVAQSPRYKIIEKRQSVAFWCNPISGHATLYWYQQILGQGPKLLIQFQNNGVVDDSQLPKDRFSAERLKGVDSTLKIQPAKLEDSAVYLCASSLKGATEAFFGQGTRLTVV.

The CDR3 here is CASSSLAYEQYF. Written as DNA, the CDR3 is TGTGCCAGCAGCTCTCTAGCTTACGAGCAGTACTTC. This rearrangement joins TRBV5-5 to TRBJ2-7; D is possibly TRBD2 (5 bases). The CDR3 spans 12 residues. CDR1 is SGHKS and CDR2 is YYEKEE in the germline V gene (reference sequence). V lost 3 bases and J lost 4, with 8 bases in between. Full variable domain (missing parts from reference TRBV5-5 and TRBJ2-7): DAGVTQSPTHLIKTRGQQVTLRCSPISGHKSVSWYQQVLGQGPQFIFQYYEKEERGRGNFPDRFSARQFPNYSSELNVNALLLGDSALYLCASSSLAYEQYFGPGTRLTVT.

CDR3 nucleotide sequence: TGTGCCAGCAGCCCCGGGACACCAAACACAGATACGCAGTATTTT. This translates into CASSPGTPNTDTQYF. The chain combines TRBV5-4 with TRBJ2-3, with TRBD1 as a possible D gene (6 bases). CDR1 and CDR2 from the germline V gene are SGHNT and YYREEE (reference sequence). The germline V and J ends were trimmed by 4 bases and 2 bases, with 14 bases remaining between them. This CDR3 spans 15 amino acids.

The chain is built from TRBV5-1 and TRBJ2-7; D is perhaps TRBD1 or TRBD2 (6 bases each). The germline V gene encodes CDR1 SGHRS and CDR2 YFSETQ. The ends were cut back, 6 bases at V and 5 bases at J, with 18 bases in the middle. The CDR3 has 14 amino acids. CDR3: CASTPRGGLNEQYF. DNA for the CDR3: TGCGCCAGCACCCCGCGAGGGGGGTTAAACGAGCAGTACTTC.

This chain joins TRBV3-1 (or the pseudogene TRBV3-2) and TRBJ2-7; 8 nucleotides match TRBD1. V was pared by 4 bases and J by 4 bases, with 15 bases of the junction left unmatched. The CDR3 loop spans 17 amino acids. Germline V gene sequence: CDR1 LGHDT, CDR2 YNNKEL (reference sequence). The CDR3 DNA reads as TGTGCCAGCAGCCGAGACGGTTCGACAGGGGCGCTTTACGAGCAGTACTTC. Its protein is CASSRDGSTGALYEQYF.

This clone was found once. CDR3 sequence: CASTQLTGEYGYTF. CDR3 sequence (DNA): TGTGCCAGCACCCAATTAACGGGAGAGTATGGCTACACCTTC. This chain uses TRBV7-9 with TRBJ1-2; D is uncertain. Between the trimmed V and J ends, which lost 7 bases and 5 bases, there was a span of 17 bases. CDR3 size: 14 residues. Germline V gene sequence: CDR1 SEHNR, CDR2 FQNEAQ (reference sequence).

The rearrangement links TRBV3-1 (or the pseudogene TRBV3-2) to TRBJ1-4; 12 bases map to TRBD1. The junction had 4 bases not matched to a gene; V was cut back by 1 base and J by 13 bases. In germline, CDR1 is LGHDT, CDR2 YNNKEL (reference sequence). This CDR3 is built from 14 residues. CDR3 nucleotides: TGTGCCAGCAGCCAAGGGGACAGGGGGCGCAGACTGTTTTTT. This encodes CASSQGDRGRRLFF.

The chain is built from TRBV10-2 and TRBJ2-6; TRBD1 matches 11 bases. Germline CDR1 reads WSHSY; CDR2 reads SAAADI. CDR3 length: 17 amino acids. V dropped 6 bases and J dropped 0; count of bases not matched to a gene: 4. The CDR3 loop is CASSRGQGVSGANVLTF. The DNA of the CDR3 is TGCGCCAGCAGCAGGGGACAGGGGGTCTCTGGGGCCAACGTCCTGACTTTC.

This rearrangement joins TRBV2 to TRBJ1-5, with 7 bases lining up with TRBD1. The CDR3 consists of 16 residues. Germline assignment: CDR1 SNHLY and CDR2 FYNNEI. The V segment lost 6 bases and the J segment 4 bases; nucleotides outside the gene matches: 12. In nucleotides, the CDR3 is TGTGCCAGCAGGGACCGTCCGGGACAGAATAATCAGCCCCAGCATTTT. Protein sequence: CASRDRPGQNNQPQHF. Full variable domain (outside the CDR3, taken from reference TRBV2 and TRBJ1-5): EPEVTQTPSHQVTQMGQEVILRCVPISNHLYFYWYRQILGQKVEFLVSFYNNEISEKSEIFDDQFSVERPDGSNFTLKIRSTKLEDSAMYFCASRDRPGQNNQPQHFGDGTRLSIL.

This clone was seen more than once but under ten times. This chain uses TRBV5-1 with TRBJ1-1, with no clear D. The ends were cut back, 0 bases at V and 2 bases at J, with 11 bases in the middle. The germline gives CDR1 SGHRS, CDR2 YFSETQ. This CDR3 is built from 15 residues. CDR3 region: CASSLGTGLNTEAFF. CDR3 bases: TGCGCCAGCAGCTTGGGTACGGGTCTAAACACTGAAGCTTTCTTT.